The TCR beta chain under discussion was sequenced for a study of T cell responses to AZD1222 COVID-19 vaccine. Germline V lookup: CDR1 LNHDA, CDR2 SQIVND (reference sequence). This CDR3 contains 15 residues. Trimming shortened V by 5 bases and J by 8 bases, and 16 bases separated the two germline ends. Remarks on this clone: The target antigen is unknown.

The data were produced by immunoSEQ multiplex PCR, yet TCRdb's version contains in-frame clones alone and is incomplete. This sample has roughly 190,000 clones, with roughly 93% found just once. The study, taken as a whole, reports: CD4 TCRs linked to vaccination spanned spike, dominating at 160-218 and 743-854.

This clonotype was sampled from an adult in good health. Sequenced here: peripheral blood, sampled on day 0 of AZD1222 vaccination. The chain carries TRBV19 and TRBJ1-6; perhaps TRBD1 as D (6 bases). CDR3 residues: CASSSPGAGDSPLHF. CDR3 coding DNA: TGTGCCAGTAGTTCCCCGGGGGCGGGGGATTCACCCCTCCACTTT.